Following are 27 T cell receptor beta chains from one sample sequenced in a study of technical replicates of blood from several donors. Sequenced by immunoSEQ multiplex PCR; TCRdb stores in-frame clones only, minus some. The sample has more than 65,000 clones, 90% to 95% seen once. Sequenced material: T cells isolated from PBMCs. These receptors were taken from a human donor in good health. Some clones in this sample may be carry-over from other donors' samples.

This rearrangement joins TRBV6-5 to TRBJ1-4; D is unclear. From germline, CDR1 is MNHEY and CDR2 SVGAGI. Trimming took off 6 bases at V and 7 bases at J, with 12 bases between the two ends. There are 13 residues in the CDR3. CDR3 residues: CASRIAGGEKLFF. In nucleotides, the CDR3 is TGTGCCAGCAGGATAGCGGGTGGTGAAAAACTGTTTTTT.

This clone has only one observation. The chain carries TRBV28 and TRBJ1-4; 8 bases map to TRBD1. J lost 0 bases, V lost 5 bases, and 5 bases had no gene match. The CDR3 is 16 amino acids. Germline CDR1 is MDHEN and CDR2 is SYDVKM. CDR3 bases: TGTGCCAGCAGTACACAGGGGGTAGCAACTAATGAAAAACTGTTTTTT. Its protein product is CASSTQGVATNEKLFF.

The V and J genes are TRBV6-6 and TRBJ1-2; D gene uncertain. V lost 6 bases, J lost 3 bases, and 14 bases lay in between. Germline assignment: CDR1 MNHNY and CDR2 SVGAGI (reference sequence). CDR3 length equals 14 residues. DNA for the CDR3: TGTGCCAGCAGCTCCGCCCCGCCAGACTATGGCTACACCTTC. This encodes CASSSAPPDYGYTF.

V is TRBV19 and J is TRBJ1-2, with D perhaps TRBD1 (5 bases). The V end was cut by 7 bases, the J end by 9 bases, with 21 bases between. CDR3 length: 14 residues. The germline CDR1 and CDR2 sequences are LNHDA and SQIVND (reference sequence). The CDR3 DNA follows: TGTGCCAGTAATTCCTGGGGGGACCTCGTAAGCTACACCTTC. Translated, it gives CASNSWGDLVSYTF.

The chain couples TRBV10-1 to TRBJ1-6, with D tentatively TRBD1 (5 bases). This CDR3 spans 13 amino acids. In germline, CDR1 is WNHNN, CDR2 SYGVQD (reference sequence). The V and J ends lost 4 bases and 9 bases respectively, with 10 bases between them. The CDR3 loop is CASSGGAASPLHF. As DNA, the CDR3 is TGCGCCAGCAGTGGTGGGGCGGCTTCACCCCTCCACTTT.

The chain employs TRBV6-1 and TRBJ2-7, with a possible D match to TRBD2 (5 bases). The CDR3 contains 17 residues. Trimming cost V 0 bases and J 7 bases, with 22 bases left between them. CDR1 is MNHNS, CDR2 SASEGT, per germline. CDR3 bases: TGTGCCAGCAGTGAAGCGTCGGAAAAAGCGGTGGTTGGGGAGCAGTACTTC. Translation gives CASSEASEKAVVGEQYF.

The chain has TRBV14 and TRBJ2-1, with D possibly being TRBD2 (6 bases). The CDR3 totals 17 residues. Germline values: CDR1 SGHDN, CDR2 FVKESK. Trimming pared 0 bases from V and 9 bases from J, leaving 21 bases between. The CDR3 DNA follows: TGTGCCAGCAGCCAAGATCGGACTATTCTGCGAGTGGCTGAGCAGTTCTTC. Translating it yields CASSQDRTILRVAEQFF.

The rearrangement joins TRBV6-4 to TRBJ2-2, with 7 bases lining up with TRBD1. The CDR3 spans 14 residues. The junction had 6 bases not matched to a gene; V was cut back by 6 bases and J by 5 bases. CDR1 and CDR2 from the germline V gene are MRHNA and SNTAGT. CDR3 sequence reads: CASRKSGGTGELFF. CDR3 nucleotide sequence: TGTGCCAGCAGGAAGTCAGGGGGAACCGGGGAGCTGTTTTTT.

The rearrangement links TRBV5-1 to TRBJ1-2, with D tentatively TRBD1 (6 bases). V lost 0 bases and J lost 6, with 9 bases in between. The CDR3 is made up of 13 amino acids. From germline, CDR1 is SGHRS and CDR2 YFSETQ. The CDR3 bases are TGCGCCAGCAGCTTGGCTGGGGGCGATGGCTACACCTTC. This gives the protein CASSLAGGDGYTF.

The rearrangement joins TRBV6-6 to TRBJ2-7, with D possibly being TRBD1 (5 bases). The ends were cut back, 6 bases at V and 3 bases at J, with 12 bases in the middle. This CDR3 region has 13 residues. Germline lookup yields CDR1 MNHNY and CDR2 SVGAGI (reference sequence). The CDR3 DNA follows: TGTGCCAGCAGGCCAGGGATCGTCTACGAGCAGTACTTC. Amino acids: CASRPGIVYEQYF.

The chain links TRBV6-5 to TRBJ1-1; maybe TRBD1 (6 bases). V dropped 1 base and J dropped 0 bases, with 12 bases sitting between them. The CDR3 sequence is 16 residues long. Germline V lookup: CDR1 MNHEY, CDR2 SVGAGI. The CDR3 region is CASSYLYQGLNTEAFF. CDR3 nucleotide sequence: TGTGCCAGCAGTTACTTATATCAGGGGCTGAACACTGAAGCTTTCTTT.

The rearrangement joins TRBV15 to TRBJ1-1, with D hard to call. The length of the CDR3 is 15 residues. Germline V gene lookup returns CDR1 LNHNV and CDR2 YYDKDF (reference sequence). V lost 5 bases and J 0 bases, leaving 13 bases between the germline ends. CDR3 sequence reads: CATSWRTEMNTEAFF. CDR3 coding DNA: TGTGCCACCAGCTGGAGGACGGAGATGAACACTGAAGCTTTCTTT.

This sequence joins TRBV11-2 and TRBJ2-1, with TRBD1 matching over 7 bases. The germline gives CDR1 SGHAT, CDR2 FQNNGV. CDR3 length: 13 residues. V dropped 3 bases and J dropped 8; count of bases not matched to a gene: 4. The CDR3 region has the DNA TGTGCCAGCAGCTTCGACAGGGTCTATGAGCAGTTCTTC. Encoded protein: CASSFDRVYEQFF.

V and J are TRBV11-2 and TRBJ2-7; 8 nucleotides align to TRBD1. This CDR3 has 15 residues. Per germline, CDR1 SGHAT and CDR2 FQNNGV. The V segment lost 3 bases and the J segment 7 bases; nucleotides outside the gene matches: 11. The CDR3 sequence: CASSFPGQGAKEQYF. The CDR3 DNA reads as TGTGCCAGCAGCTTTCCAGGACAGGGAGCGAAAGAGCAGTACTTC. Looking up the rest from reference TRBV11-2 and TRBJ2-7 gives the full variable domain: EAGVAQSPRYKIIEKRQSVAFWCNPISGHATLYWYQQILGQGPKLLIQFQNNGVVDDSQLPKDRFSAERLKGVDSTLKIQPAKLEDSAVYLCASSFPGQGAKEQYFGPGTRLTVT.

This chain uses TRBV5-1 with TRBJ2-5; 8 bases fit TRBD1. Per germline, CDR1 SGHRS and CDR2 YFSETQ. V trimming: 1 base; J trimming: 5 bases; junction bases outside the gene matches: 4. The CDR3 covers 14 residues. CDR3 in DNA: TGCGCCAGCAGCTTGTCAGGGGGCCGGGAGACCCAGTACTTC. This sequence encodes CASSLSGGRETQYF.

V gene TRBV6-1 combines with J gene TRBJ1-3, with TRBD1 matching over 8 bases. V was clipped by 5 bases and J by 3 bases; unmatched bases: 6. Per germline, CDR1 MNHNS and CDR2 SASEGT. CDR3 size: 15 residues. CDR3 in DNA: TGTGCCAGCAGTCTGGACAGGGCAAATGGAAACACCATATATTTT. Its translation: CASSLDRANGNTIYF.

The V and J genes are TRBV19 and TRBJ1-2; 8 bases match TRBD1. In germline, CDR1 is LNHDA, CDR2 SQIVND (reference sequence). The CDR3 is made up of 14 amino acids. V was clipped by 8 bases and J by 8 bases; unmatched bases: 13. This CDR3 is CASSPGQGARGYTF. The CDR3 DNA sequence: TGTGCCAGTTCCCCGGGGCAGGGGGCGAGGGGCTACACCTTC. Drawing the rest from reference TRBV19 and TRBJ1-2, the complete variable domain is DGGITQSPKYLFRKEGQNVTLSCEQNLNHDAMYWYRQDPGQGLRLIYYSQIVNDFQKGDIAEGYSVSREKKESFPLTVTSAQKNPTAFYLCASSPGQGARGYTFGSGTRLTVV.

This sequence joins TRBV27 and TRBJ1-1, with a tentative D call TRBD1 (5 bases). V lost 5 bases, J lost 6 bases, and 16 bases lay in between. The CDR3 is made up of 14 amino acids. Germline-derived CDR1 and CDR2 are MNHEY and SMNVEV (reference sequence). CDR3 loop: CASSRLGGGPEAFF. DNA of the CDR3: TGTGCCAGCAGTCGCCTCGGGGGGGGACCTGAAGCTTTCTTT.

The genes are TRBV2 and TRBJ1-2; TRBD1 aligns across 9 bases. Unmatched junction bases numbered 6, after V lost 6 bases and J lost 4 bases. Germline-derived CDR1 and CDR2 are SNHLY and FYNNEI. The CDR3 loop spans 14 amino acids. CDR3 sequence (DNA): TGTGCCAGCAGCGCCGGGACAGGGCCCTATGGCTACACCTTC. It codes for CASSAGTGPYGYTF. Variable domain in full (rest from reference TRBV2 and TRBJ1-2): EPEVTQTPSHQVTQMGQEVILRCVPISNHLYFYWYRQILGQKVEFLVSFYNNEISEKSEIFDDQFSVERPDGSNFTLKIRSTKLEDSAMYFCASSAGTGPYGYTFGSGTRLTVV.

The genes are TRBV2 and TRBJ1-2; TRBD1 matches 7 bases. The CDR3 totals 13 residues. V lost 10 bases to trimming and J lost 3 bases; unmatched junction nucleotides: 8. Looked up from germline, CDR1 is SNHLY and CDR2 is FYNNEI. This CDR3 reads CATPRTGDYGYTF. DNA for the CDR3: TGTGCCACGCCCAGAACAGGGGACTATGGCTACACCTTC. The full variable domain, rest sourced from reference TRBV2 and TRBJ1-2, is EPEVTQTPSHQVTQMGQEVILRCVPISNHLYFYWYRQILGQKVEFLVSFYNNEISEKSEIFDDQFSVERPDGSNFTLKIRSTKLEDSAMYFCATPRTGDYGYTFGSGTRLTVV.

V usage is TRBV7-9 and J usage is TRBJ2-2; D possibly corresponds to TRBD2 (6 bases). Germline V gene lookup returns CDR1 SEHNR and CDR2 FQNEAQ (reference sequence). This CDR3 spans 15 amino acids. V was clipped by 1 base and J by 3 bases, with 9 bases between them. The chain's CDR3 is CASSLDGLYTGELFF. As DNA, the CDR3 is TGTGCCAGCAGCTTAGATGGACTATACACCGGGGAGCTGTTTTTT.

By share, this clone ranks as medium-sized. V is TRBV27 and J is TRBJ2-7, with a weak D call TRBD2 (5 bases). Germline V CDR1 and CDR2: MNHEY, SMNVEV (reference sequence). CDR3 length equals 14 residues. V shed 0 bases and J shed 2 bases, with 8 bases lying between them. The CDR3 region is CASSLSSAPYEQYF. The CDR3, as DNA: TGTGCCAGCAGTTTATCTAGCGCCCCCTACGAGCAGTACTTC.

The chain employs TRBV5-1 and TRBJ2-3; 7 bases are a match to TRBD1. Germline lookup yields CDR1 SGHRS and CDR2 YFSETQ. The CDR3 totals 16 residues. V trimming: 0 bases; J trimming: 5 bases; junction bases outside the gene matches: 9. The CDR3 region is CASSLGVTGPQDTQYF. The CDR3 nucleotides read TGCGCCAGCAGCTTGGGAGTGACAGGGCCGCAAGATACGCAGTATTTT. Full variable domain (remainder filled in from reference TRBV5-1 and TRBJ2-3): KAGVTQTPRYLIKTRGQQVTLSCSPISGHRSVSWYQQTPGQGLQFLFEYFSETQRNKGNFPGRFSGRQFSNSRSEMNVSTLELGDSALYLCASSLGVTGPQDTQYFGPGTRLTVL.

The chain employs TRBV15 and TRBJ2-1; 9 bases are a match to TRBD2. Germline assignment: CDR1 LNHNV and CDR2 YYDKDF (reference sequence). This CDR3 comprises 14 residues. V shed 6 bases and J 6 bases; nucleotides not matched to a gene: 6. CDR3 residues: CATSQLAGFNEQFF. In DNA, the CDR3 is TGTGCCACCAGTCAGCTAGCGGGGTTCAATGAGCAGTTCTTC.

This chain uses TRBV29-1 with TRBJ2-1, with D possibly matching TRBD2 (6 bases). Germline assignment: CDR1 SQVTM and CDR2 ANQGSEA. The CDR3 loop spans 15 amino acids. V lost 2 bases and J lost 9, with 20 bases in between. CDR3 region: CSVERAGTGAGEQFF. CDR3 DNA: TGCAGCGTTGAAAGGGCAGGGACGGGAGCGGGTGAGCAGTTCTTC.

The chain joins TRBV6-1 to TRBJ1-2, with a tentative D call TRBD1 (5 bases). V was cut by 7 bases and J by 1 base, with 16 bases left in between. Germline V CDR1 and CDR2: MNHNS, SASEGT. This CDR3 has 15 residues. CDR3 nucleotides: TGTGCCAGCATTCCTGGGAGGGGCCTTAACTATGGCTACACCTTC. Translation gives CASIPGRGLNYGYTF.

The gene calls are TRBV7-9 and TRBJ2-7; no clear D gene. The germline gives CDR1 SEHNR, CDR2 FQNEAQ (reference sequence). The CDR3 contains 12 residues. V shed 1 base and J shed 7 bases, with 8 bases lying between them. The CDR3 reads CASSLVRQEQYF. In DNA form, the CDR3 reads TGTGCCAGCAGCTTAGTCAGGCAGGAGCAGTACTTC.